A single sample gave rise to the 27 T cell receptor beta chains below, sequenced in a study of OX40 agonist ivuxolimab in advanced cancers. Libraries were prepared by immunoSEQ multiplex PCR; TCRdb keeps only in-frame clonotypes and omits some of them. Here the sample spans about 81,000 clones, 85% being singletons. This sample comprised CD4+ or CD8+ T cells sorted from blood, obtained in a trial of the OX40 agonist ivuxolimab. Every receptor here comes from an adult with an advanced solid tumor such as melanoma, head and neck, liver or kidney cancer.

The V gene is TRBV19, the J gene TRBJ2-4, with TRBD1 matching over 9 bases. V trimming: 4 bases; J trimming: 0 bases; junction bases outside the gene matches: 7. The CDR3 covers 17 residues. The germline V gene has CDR1 LNHDA and CDR2 SQIVND (reference sequence). The chain's CDR3 is CASSKGQGILAKNIQYF. The CDR3 coding sequence is TGTGCCAGTAGTAAGGGACAGGGTATTCTAGCCAAAAACATTCAGTACTTC.

CDR3 region: CASSPSGQNTGELFF. The CDR3 bases are TGCGCCAGCAGCCCCTCGGGACAGAACACCGGGGAGCTGTTTTTT. The rearrangement uses TRBV5-1 and TRBJ2-2; perhaps TRBD1 as D (6 bases). Trimming took off 4 bases at V and 1 base at J, with 11 bases between the two ends. CDR1 and CDR2 (germline): SGHRS, YFSETQ. This CDR3 spans 15 amino acids. Filled out from reference TRBV5-1 and TRBJ2-2, the complete variable domain reads KAGVTQTPRYLIKTRGQQVTLSCSPISGHRSVSWYQQTPGQGLQFLFEYFSETQRNKGNFPGRFSGRQFSNSRSEMNVSTLELGDSALYLCASSPSGQNTGELFFGEGSRLTVL.

The chain combines TRBV28 with TRBJ2-7; D is tentatively TRBD1 or TRBD2 (7 bases each). V shed 5 bases and J shed 7 bases, with 21 bases lying between them. The CDR3 spans 15 residues. Germline CDR1 is MDHEN and CDR2 is SYDVKM. The CDR3 loop reads CASSDYRGGEGEQYF. DNA for the CDR3: TGTGCCAGCAGTGACTACAGGGGTGGGGAGGGGGAGCAGTACTTC.

The rearrangement joins TRBV28 to TRBJ2-5; D uncertain. V lost 3 bases to trimming and J lost 5 bases, with 13 bases between them. The CDR3 consists of 14 residues. CDR1 and CDR2 from the germline V gene are MDHEN and SYDVKM. The chain's CDR3 is CASSFSDGVETQYF. In nucleotides, the CDR3 is TGTGCCAGCAGTTTTTCGGACGGCGTGGAGACCCAGTACTTC.

The chain uses TRBV28 and TRBJ1-1; 7 nucleotides match TRBD1. The CDR3 is 15 amino acids. Germline V gene sequence: CDR1 MDHEN, CDR2 SYDVKM. J was trimmed by 4 bases and V by 3 bases; bases with no gene match: 8. The CDR3 here is CASSFEGARITEAFF. The CDR3 DNA reads as TGTGCCAGCAGTTTCGAGGGGGCGCGGATCACTGAAGCTTTCTTT. Using reference TRBV28 and TRBJ1-1 for the parts outside the CDR3, the full variable domain is DVKVTQSSRYLVKRTGEKVFLECVQDMDHENMFWYRQDPGLGLRLIYFSYDVKMKEKGDIPEGYSVSREKKERFSLILESASTNQTSMYLCASSFEGARITEAFFGQGTRLTVV.

This chain connects TRBV9 to TRBJ2-3; D remains unclear. The CDR3 is made up of 16 amino acids. Germline V gives CDR1 SGDLS, CDR2 YYNGEE. V shed 0 bases and J shed 1 base, with 12 bases lying between them. The CDR3 protein is CASSVAGTPGTDTQYF. DNA for the CDR3: TGTGCCAGCAGCGTAGCAGGAACCCCGGGCACAGATACGCAGTATTTT.

Note on this clone: The junction differs from germline at one of its ends, possibly a read error. V usage is TRBV10-3 and J usage is TRBJ1-6; D call uncertain. CDR1 is ENHRY, CDR2 SYGVKD, per germline. The CDR3 runs to 15 residues. The DNA of the CDR3 is TGTGCCATCAGTGAGTCTCGGGAGCGCAATTCACCCCCCCACTTT. Its protein is CAISESRERNSPPHF.

In this sample, this clone turned up a few times. The chain uses TRBV5-6 and TRBJ1-3; the D is unclear. Germline V CDR1 and CDR2: SGHDT, YYEEEE. The CDR3 has 15 residues. Trimming removed 4 bases from V and 0 bases from J, with 11 bases in between. CDR3 in DNA: TGTGCCAGCAGCCGAGGGTCTTTCTCTGGAAACACCATATATTTT. This translates into CASSRGSFSGNTIYF. Based on the CDR3 plus reference TRBV5-6 and TRBJ1-3, the full variable domain is DAGVTQSPTHLIKTRGQQVTLRCSPKSGHDTVSWYQQALGQGPQFIFQYYEEEERQRGNFPDRFSGHQFPNYSSELNVNALLLGDSALYLCASSRGSFSGNTIYFGEGSWLTVV.

V usage is TRBV5-1 and J usage is TRBJ2-1, with no clear D. Germline CDR1 is SGHRS and CDR2 is YFSETQ. The ends were cut back, 2 bases at V and 8 bases at J, with 11 bases in the middle. The CDR3 has 13 residues. The CDR3 DNA follows: TGCGCCAGCAGCTTCCGTGGGTTGGATGAGCAGTTCTTC. Translating it yields CASSFRGLDEQFF.

This chain joins TRBV7-2 and TRBJ2-2, with TRBD2 identical over 9 bases. The CDR3 extends over 15 amino acids. Germline assignment: CDR1 SGHTA and CDR2 FQGNSA. V lost 5 bases, J lost 5 bases, and 6 bases stayed unmatched. The DNA of the CDR3 is TGTGCCAGCAGCCGCGGGAGGGCCATAACCGGGGAGCTGTTTTTT. It is translated as CASSRGRAITGELFF.

The chain couples TRBV7-9 to TRBJ2-5, with TRBD2 matching over 16 bases. Germline V gives CDR1 SEHNR, CDR2 FQNEAQ (reference sequence). This CDR3 has 17 residues. Trimming cost V 4 bases and J 2 bases; bases outside gene matches: 4. The CDR3, as DNA: TGTGCCAGCAGCTCAGGGACTAGCGGGAGGGTTCAAGAGACCCAGTACTTC. This sequence encodes CASSSGTSGRVQETQYF.

The chain couples TRBV11-2 to TRBJ2-7; possibly TRBD1 for D (6 bases). V was trimmed by 8 bases and J by 4 bases, leaving 18 bases between them. CDR3 length: 14 residues. The V gene's germline CDR1 is SGHAT and CDR2 FQNNGV. The CDR3 bases are TGTGCCAGCTCCCGGGTTGGGGGCCGGTACGAGCAGTACGTC. It translates to CASSRVGGRYEQYV.

The chain carries TRBV4-1 and TRBJ1-6; 7 positions match TRBD1. This CDR3 contains 16 residues. Unmatched junction bases numbered 5, after V lost 1 base and J lost 5 bases. Germline CDR1 and CDR2: MGHRA and YSYEKL. This CDR3 reads CASSQGQGFNNSPLHF. CDR3 in DNA: TGCGCCAGCAGCCAAGGACAGGGTTTCAATAATTCACCCCTCCACTTT.

The chain couples TRBV7-9 to TRBJ2-7; 7 nucleotides agree with TRBD1. With 3 bases clipped from V and 9 bases from J, the junction kept 14 bases outside the gene matches. The CDR3 runs to 15 residues. Germline lookup yields CDR1 SEHNR and CDR2 FQNEAQ (reference sequence). CDR3 nucleotides: TGTGCCAGCAGCTTGACAGGGACACCGGTCTCGCCGCAGTACTTC. Its translation: CASSLTGTPVSPQYF.

The chain recombines TRBV5-1 with TRBJ1-4; weak D call: TRBD1 (6 bases). The V gene's germline CDR1 is SGHRS and CDR2 YFSETQ. This CDR3 has 16 amino acids. V was pared by 3 bases and J by 7 bases, with 19 bases between. The CDR3 is CASSSRLRGASEKLFF. The CDR3 bases are TGCGCCAGCAGCTCCAGATTGCGGGGGGCGAGTGAAAAACTGTTTTTT.

The chain recombines TRBV7-8 with TRBJ2-3; D is uncertain. The CDR3 loop spans 14 amino acids. CDR1 is SGHVS and CDR2 is FQNEAQ in the germline V gene. V was pared by 5 bases and J by 4 bases, with 13 bases between. This CDR3 reads CASSPWIGSDTQYF. DNA for the CDR3: TGTGCCAGCAGCCCGTGGATTGGCTCAGATACGCAGTATTTT. Drawing the rest from reference TRBV7-8 and TRBJ2-3, the complete variable domain is GAGVSQSPRYKVAKRGQDVALRCDPISGHVSLFWYQQALGQGPEFLTYFQNEAQLDKSGLPSDRFFAERPEGSVSTLKIQRTQQEDSAVYLCASSPWIGSDTQYFGPGTRLTVL.

The genes are TRBV5-6 and TRBJ2-5, with 8 bases matching TRBD2. With 4 bases clipped from V and 5 bases from J, the junction kept 10 bases outside the gene matches. The CDR3 extends over 15 amino acids. Per the germline V gene, CDR1 is SGHDT and CDR2 is YYEEEE. CDR3 nucleotide sequence: TGTGCCAGCAGCCCCGCGGGGGGTAGAGCGGAGACCCAGTACTTC. Translating gives CASSPAGGRAETQYF.

This clone was recorded a few times. The chain has TRBV14 and TRBJ1-5, with 7 bases aligning to TRBD1. Germline lookup yields CDR1 SGHDN and CDR2 FVKESK. V shed 6 bases, J shed 6 bases, and the junction held 5 bases outside the gene matches. The CDR3 consists of 13 residues. Here the CDR3 reads CASRGTVFQPQHF. CDR3 sequence (DNA): TGTGCCAGCAGAGGGACAGTGTTTCAGCCCCAGCATTTT. Drawing the rest from reference TRBV14 and TRBJ1-5, the complete variable domain is EAGVTQFPSHSVIEKGQTVTLRCDPISGHDNLYWYRRVMGKEIKFLLHFVKESKQDESGMPNNRFLAERTGGTYSTLKVQPAELEDSGVYFCASRGTVFQPQHFGDGTRLSIL.

The chain combines TRBV19 with TRBJ2-7; 8 bases are shared with TRBD2. Losses at the gene ends were 5 bases for V and 4 bases for J; bases not matched to a gene: 10. The germline V gene has CDR1 LNHDA and CDR2 SQIVND (reference sequence). The CDR3 spans 15 residues. The CDR3 nucleotides are TGTGCCAGTAGTTCTCGGGGGGGACGGCTTTACGAGCAGTACTTC. This codes for CASSSRGGRLYEQYF. Full variable domain (missing parts from reference TRBV19 and TRBJ2-7): DGGITQSPKYLFRKEGQNVTLSCEQNLNHDAMYWYRQDPGQGLRLIYYSQIVNDFQKGDIAEGYSVSREKKESFPLTVTSAQKNPTAFYLCASSSRGGRLYEQYFGPGTRLTVT.

V usage is TRBV11-2 and J usage is TRBJ2-3; 7 nucleotides line up with TRBD1. The CDR3 length is 13 residues. V trimming: 5 bases; J trimming: 6 bases; junction bases outside the gene matches: 5. Germline CDR1 is SGHAT and CDR2 is FQNNGV. The CDR3 region is CASSLKQGDTQYF. In DNA, the CDR3 is TGTGCCAGCAGCCTGAAACAGGGGGATACGCAGTATTTT.

The chain recombines TRBV30 with TRBJ2-1, with D perhaps being TRBD1 or TRBD2 (5 bases each). Germline V CDR1 and CDR2: GTSNPN, SVGIG (reference sequence). The CDR3 consists of 15 residues. V lost 4 bases to trimming and J lost 2 bases, with 15 bases between them. The DNA of the CDR3 is TGTGCCTGGACCGAGGTGGGGGTTACCTACAATGAGCAGTTCTTC. Protein sequence: CAWTEVGVTYNEQFF.

The chain uses TRBV6-5 and TRBJ2-7, with unresolved D. Germline CDR1 MNHEY, CDR2 SVGAGI. The CDR3 runs 11 residues. Trimming took 2 bases from V and 3 from J, leaving 2 bases between them. The CDR3 region has the DNA TGTGCCAGCAGTTACAACTACGAGCAGTACTTC. It specifies CASSYNYEQYF.

This clone was seen more than once but under ten times. The V call is TRBV4-2, the J call TRBJ1-1, with D tentatively TRBD1 (6 bases). This CDR3 contains 15 residues. Trimming removed 3 bases at V and 1 base at J, with 12 bases between. Germline CDR1 is LGHNA and CDR2 is YNFKEQ. The CDR3 nucleotides read TGTGCCAGCAGCCACGCAACAGGGAAGAACACTGAAGCTTTCTTT. It codes for CASSHATGKNTEAFF.

This clone was seen more than once but under ten times. This sequence joins TRBV6-1 and TRBJ1-5; D uncertain. Germline V gene lookup returns CDR1 MNHNS and CDR2 SASEGT. V was shortened by 4 bases and J by 2 bases, with 12 bases between the two germline ends. The CDR3 has 15 residues. The CDR3 spells CASSVRERRNQPQHF. Here the CDR3 DNA reads TGTGCCAGCAGTGTAAGGGAACGACGCAATCAGCCCCAGCATTTT.

The rearrangement uses TRBV5-1 and TRBJ2-3, with D uncertain. The CDR3 loop spans 13 amino acids. V gave up 4 bases and J gave up 0 bases, with 6 bases separating them. Germline V gives CDR1 SGHRS, CDR2 YFSETQ. The CDR3 coding sequence is TGCGCCAGCAGCCCCGGGAGCACAGATACGCAGTATTTT. Translating it yields CASSPGSTDTQYF.

The chain couples TRBV11-1 to TRBJ2-7; 7 bases align to TRBD1. The junction had 7 bases not matched to a gene; V was cut back by 5 bases and J by 3 bases. The germline CDR1 and CDR2 sequences are SGHAT and FQDESV (reference sequence). This CDR3 region has 14 residues. DNA of the CDR3: TGTGCCAGCAGCAAAGGACAGGACTTCTACGAGCAGTACTTC. It translates to CASSKGQDFYEQYF.

J is TRBJ2-3 and V is TRBV5-1, with 10 positions matching TRBD1. There are 16 residues in the CDR3. The V gene end was trimmed by 2 bases and the J gene end by 2 bases; junction bases not matched to a gene: 5. Germline lookup yields CDR1 SGHRS and CDR2 YFSETQ. The CDR3, as DNA: TGCGCCAGCAGCTTCGGGGACAGGGGCGTCACAGATACGCAGTATTTT. The encoded protein is CASSFGDRGVTDTQYF.